Listed here are 17 T cell receptor beta chains from one sample, sequenced in a study of early T cells in non-severe SARS-CoV-2 infection. TCRdb called the 5' RACE reads again in MiXCR, with one record for every CDR3 protein. The sample holds more than 75,000 distinct CDR3 sequences, about 13% seen once. Sequences were obtained from whole blood. These receptors were obtained from an adult who was a healthcare worker with PCR-confirmed SARS-CoV-2 infection or an uninfected control (not recorded which).

This clonotype was detected ten times or more. V gene TRBV6-6 combines with J gene TRBJ1-4; 9 bases agree with TRBD1. Germline V lookup: CDR1 MNHNY, CDR2 SVGAGI (reference sequence). Trimming at V came to 5 bases and at J to 7 bases, leaving 8 bases not matched to a gene. The CDR3 spans 15 residues. The CDR3 DNA sequence: TGTGCCAGCAGTCCCCCGGGACAGGGCGGTGAAAAACTGTTTTTT. Translating it yields CASSPPGQGGEKLFF.

This clonotype was counted a few times. The chain uses TRBV20-1 and TRBJ2-6; D is ambiguous. From germline, CDR1 is DFQATT and CDR2 SNEGSKA (reference sequence). The length of the CDR3 is 13 residues. Trimming pared 2 bases from V and 2 bases from J, leaving 4 bases between. The CDR3 region is CSARPPGANVLTF. CDR3 DNA: TGCAGTGCTAGACCACCTGGGGCCAACGTCCTGACTTTC.

This clonotype was counted a few times. CDR3 residues: CASSPQGNEQFF. CDR3 nucleotides: TGTGCCAGCTCACCTCAGGGCAATGAGCAGTTCTTC. This chain links TRBV18 with TRBJ2-1; a possible D gene is TRBD1 (5 bases). Trimming cost V 3 bases and J 6 bases, with 6 bases left between them. Germline-derived CDR1 and CDR2 are KGHSH and LQKENI. The CDR3 length is 12 residues.

This sequence joins TRBV11-3 and TRBJ1-1, with a weak D call TRBD1 (5 bases). The CDR3 consists of 13 residues. Trimming cost V 3 bases and J 4 bases, with 9 bases left between them. Germline V gene sequence: CDR1 SGHNT, CDR2 YENEEA. The CDR3 bases are TGTGCCAGCAGCTTCAACGGGGGCACTGAAGCTTTCTTT. Translation: CASSFNGGTEAFF. Full variable domain (missing parts from reference TRBV11-3 and TRBJ1-1): EAGVVQSPRYKIIEKKQPVAFWCNPISGHNTLYWYLQNLGQGPELLIRYENEEAVDDSQLPKDRFSAERLKGVDSTLKIQPAELGDSAVYLCASSFNGGTEAFFGQGTRLTVV.

This clonotype was recorded many times. This sequence joins TRBV20-1 and TRBJ1-2; the match to TRBD1 covers 10 bases. Germline assignment: CDR1 DFQATT and CDR2 SNEGSKA (reference sequence). CDR3 length: 14 amino acids. Trimming cost V 4 bases and J 3 bases; bases outside gene matches: 5. CDR3 nucleotide sequence: TGCAGTGCTAAAGGGACAGGGGCTGACTATGGCTACACCTTC. Its protein is CSAKGTGADYGYTF.

This clonotype was observed a few times. The genes are TRBV28 and TRBJ2-2; 10 bases line up with TRBD1. Per the germline V gene, CDR1 is MDHEN and CDR2 is SYDVKM. V shed 6 bases, J shed 0 bases, and the junction held 7 bases outside the gene matches. There are 17 residues in the CDR3. The CDR3: CASSSDRGSANTGELFF. In nucleotides, the CDR3 is TGTGCCAGCAGCTCGGACAGGGGGTCAGCGAACACCGGGGAGCTGTTTTTT.

There are a few counts of this clonotype. V usage is TRBV19 and J usage is TRBJ2-7, with TRBD1 as a possible D gene (6 bases). CDR3 length: 15 residues. Germline CDR1 reads LNHDA; CDR2 reads SQIVND (reference sequence). Trimming took off 5 bases at V and 4 bases at J, with 18 bases between the two ends. The CDR3 region has the DNA TGTGCCAGTAGTTCCGTGACAGGTTCCTCATACGAGCAGTACTTC. Its translation: CASSSVTGSSYEQYF.

This clonotype was recorded a few times. This sequence joins TRBV9 and TRBJ2-1; D is unclear. This CDR3 comprises 13 residues. The germline V gene has CDR1 SGDLS and CDR2 YYNGEE. V gave up 1 base and J gave up 10 bases, with 12 bases separating them. CDR3 in DNA: TGTGCCAGCAGCGTAACAGAGAACCCAGAGCAGTTCTTC. It codes for CASSVTENPEQFF.

The chain links TRBV7-9 to TRBJ1-2; 7 bases match TRBD1. The CDR3 loop spans 15 amino acids. CDR1 is SEHNR and CDR2 is FQNEAQ in the germline V gene (reference sequence). V shed 5 bases and J 3 bases; nucleotides not matched to a gene: 9. In DNA, the CDR3 is TGTGCCAGCAGCCCACCCCAGGGGGGGGACTATGGCTACACCTTC. Translating gives CASSPPQGGDYGYTF.

In this sample, this clonotype turned up a few times. The V gene is TRBV24-1, the J gene TRBJ2-2; no clear D gene. The V and J ends lost 6 bases and 3 bases respectively, with 10 bases between them. CDR1 is KGHDR, CDR2 SFDVKD, per germline. This CDR3 contains 14 residues. CDR3 DNA sequence: TGTGCCACCAGTAGTGGCAGTCACACCGGGGAGCTGTTTTTT. Protein product: CATSSGSHTGELFF.

This clonotype was detected a few times. The genes are TRBV5-1 and TRBJ1-1, with D unresolved. The CDR3 covers 13 residues. V shed 0 bases and J shed 0 bases, with 3 bases lying between them. CDR1 is SGHRS, CDR2 YFSETQ, per germline. The CDR3 coding sequence is TGCGCCAGCAGCTTGGTCGTGAACACTGAAGCTTTCTTT. Translating gives CASSLVVNTEAFF.

This clonotype was observed many times. This chain joins TRBV29-1 and TRBJ2-3; 12 nucleotides agree with TRBD2. In germline, CDR1 is SQVTM, CDR2 ANQGSEA. V dropped 5 bases and J dropped 4; count of bases not matched to a gene: 4. This CDR3 spans 14 amino acids. The CDR3 sequence: CSVSPSGGADTQYF. As DNA, the CDR3 is TGCAGCGTTAGCCCTAGCGGGGGGGCAGATACGCAGTATTTT.

CDR3 sequence (DNA): TGTGCCAGCAGCCGCGGGTTCTCGGGGGAGCAGTACTTC. Protein sequence: CASSRGFSGEQYF. The rearrangement joins TRBV7-9 to TRBJ2-7; the D gene is possibly TRBD2 (5 bases). V lost 5 bases, J lost 7 bases, and 15 bases lay in between. This CDR3 spans 13 amino acids. Germline CDR1 is SEHNR and CDR2 is FQNEAQ (reference sequence).

The chain has TRBV9 and TRBJ1-4; no clear D. The V end was cut by 4 bases, the J end by 3 bases, with 10 bases between. This CDR3 contains 14 residues. Germline CDR1 and CDR2: SGDLS and YYNGEE. CDR3 sequence: CASSPVGANEKLFF. The CDR3 DNA follows: TGTGCCAGCAGCCCAGTCGGGGCTAATGAAAAACTGTTTTTT.

V usage is TRBV29-1 and J usage is TRBJ1-4; D is ambiguous. The germline V and J ends were trimmed by 2 bases and 3 bases, with 13 bases remaining between them. The length of the CDR3 is 15 residues. Germline V gives CDR1 SQVTM, CDR2 ANQGSEA. In DNA, the CDR3 is TGCAGCGTTGAACCTATGGGGTCGTCTAATGAAAAACTGTTTTTT. This sequence encodes CSVEPMGSSNEKLFF.

This clonotype was recorded a few times. The chain has TRBV27 and TRBJ1-1; tentatively, D is TRBD1 (6 bases). The germline gives CDR1 MNHEY, CDR2 SMNVEV (reference sequence). The V gene lost 3 bases and the J gene lost 7 bases, with 12 bases spanning the gap. The CDR3 covers 13 residues. The CDR3 loop reads CASSFRTAHEAFF. Written as DNA, the CDR3 is TGTGCCAGCAGTTTCAGGACAGCACATGAAGCTTTCTTT.

The V and J genes are TRBV7-2 and TRBJ2-5; 8 positions match TRBD2. Germline loops: CDR1 SGHTA, CDR2 FQGNSA. J was trimmed by 0 bases and V by 8 bases; bases with no gene match: 2. CDR3 length equals 13 residues. In DNA form, the CDR3 reads TGTGCCAGCCTGGGACTAGACCAAGAGACCCAGTACTTC. It codes for CASLGLDQETQYF.